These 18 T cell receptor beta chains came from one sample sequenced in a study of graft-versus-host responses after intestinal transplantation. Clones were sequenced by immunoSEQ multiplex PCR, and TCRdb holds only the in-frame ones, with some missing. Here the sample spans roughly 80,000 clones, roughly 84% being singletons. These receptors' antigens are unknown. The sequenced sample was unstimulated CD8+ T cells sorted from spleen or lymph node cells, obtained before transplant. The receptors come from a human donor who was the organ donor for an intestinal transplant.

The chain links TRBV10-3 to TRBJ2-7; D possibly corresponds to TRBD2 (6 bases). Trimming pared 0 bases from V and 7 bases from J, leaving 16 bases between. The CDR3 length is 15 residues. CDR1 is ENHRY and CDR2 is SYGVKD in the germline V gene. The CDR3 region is CAISESIEIRGEQYF. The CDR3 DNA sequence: TGTGCCATCAGTGAGTCGATAGAGATCCGGGGGGAGCAGTACTTC.

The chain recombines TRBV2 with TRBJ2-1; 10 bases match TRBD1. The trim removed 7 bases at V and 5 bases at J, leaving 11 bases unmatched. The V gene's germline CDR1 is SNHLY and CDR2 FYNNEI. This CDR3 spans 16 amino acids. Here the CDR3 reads CASILRGQGGHNEQFF. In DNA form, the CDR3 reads TGTGCCAGCATTCTTCGAGGACAGGGGGGGCACAATGAGCAGTTCTTC.

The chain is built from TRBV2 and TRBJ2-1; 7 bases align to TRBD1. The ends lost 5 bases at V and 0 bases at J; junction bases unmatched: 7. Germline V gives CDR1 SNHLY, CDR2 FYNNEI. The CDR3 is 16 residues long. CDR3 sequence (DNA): TGTGCCAGCAGTCTTAGGGGGCAAGCCTCCTACAATGAGCAGTTCTTC. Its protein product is CASSLRGQASYNEQFF.

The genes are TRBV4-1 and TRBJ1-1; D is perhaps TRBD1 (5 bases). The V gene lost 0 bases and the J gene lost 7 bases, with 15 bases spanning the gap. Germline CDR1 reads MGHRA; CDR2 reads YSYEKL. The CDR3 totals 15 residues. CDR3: CASSQDPQGVGEAFF. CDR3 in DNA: TGCGCCAGCAGCCAAGATCCCCAGGGTGTCGGTGAAGCTTTCTTT.

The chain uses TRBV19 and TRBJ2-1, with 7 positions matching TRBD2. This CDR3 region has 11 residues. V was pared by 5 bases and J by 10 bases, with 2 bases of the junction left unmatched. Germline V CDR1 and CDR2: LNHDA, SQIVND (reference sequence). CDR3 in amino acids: CASSLGLEQFF. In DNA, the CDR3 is TGTGCCAGTAGTTTGGGACTAGAGCAGTTCTTC.

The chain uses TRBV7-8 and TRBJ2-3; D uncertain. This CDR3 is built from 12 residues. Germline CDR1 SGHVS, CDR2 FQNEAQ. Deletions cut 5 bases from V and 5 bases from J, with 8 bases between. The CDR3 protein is CASSRQGDTQYF. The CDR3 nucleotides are TGTGCCAGCAGCCGGCAAGGAGATACGCAGTATTTT.

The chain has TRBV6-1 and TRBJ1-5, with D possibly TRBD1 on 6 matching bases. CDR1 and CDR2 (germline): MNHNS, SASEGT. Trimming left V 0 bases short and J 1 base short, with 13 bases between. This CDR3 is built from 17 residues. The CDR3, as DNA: TGTGCCAGCAGTGAAGCGCTCGGACAGCTAAGCAATCAGCCCCAGCATTTT. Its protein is CASSEALGQLSNQPQHF.

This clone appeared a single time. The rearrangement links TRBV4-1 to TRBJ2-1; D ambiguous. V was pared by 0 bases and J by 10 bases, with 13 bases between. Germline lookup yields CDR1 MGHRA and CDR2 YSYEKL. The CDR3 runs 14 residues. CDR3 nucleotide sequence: TGCGCCAGCAGCCAAGAGAAGGCCGCCATCGAGCAGTTCTTC. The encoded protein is CASSQEKAAIEQFF.

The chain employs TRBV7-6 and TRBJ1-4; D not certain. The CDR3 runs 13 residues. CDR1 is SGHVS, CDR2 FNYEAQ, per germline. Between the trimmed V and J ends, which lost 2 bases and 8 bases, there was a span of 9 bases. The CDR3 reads CASSLMGTEKLFF. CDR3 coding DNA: TGTGCCAGCAGCTTAATGGGCACCGAAAAACTGTTTTTT. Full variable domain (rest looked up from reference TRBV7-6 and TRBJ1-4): GAGVSQSPRYKVTKRGQDVALRCDPISGHVSLYWYRQALGQGPEFLTYFNYEAQQDKSGLPNDRFSAERPEGSISTLTIQRTEQRDSAMYRCASSLMGTEKLFFGSGTQLSVL.

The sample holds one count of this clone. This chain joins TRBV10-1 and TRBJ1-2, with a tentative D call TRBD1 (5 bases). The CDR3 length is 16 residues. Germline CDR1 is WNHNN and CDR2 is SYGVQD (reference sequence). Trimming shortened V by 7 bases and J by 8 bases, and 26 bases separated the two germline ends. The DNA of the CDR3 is TGCGCCAGCACGACGTCGGGGGTCCCTAAATGGGAGGGCTACACCTTC. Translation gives CASTTSGVPKWEGYTF.

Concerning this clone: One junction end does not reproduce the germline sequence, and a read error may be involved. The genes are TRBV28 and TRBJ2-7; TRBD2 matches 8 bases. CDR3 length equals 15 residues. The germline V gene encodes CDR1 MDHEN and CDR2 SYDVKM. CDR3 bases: TGTGCCAGCAGCTTATCCCCCGGACTAGCAGGCGAGCAGTACTTC. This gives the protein CASSLSPGLAGEQYF.

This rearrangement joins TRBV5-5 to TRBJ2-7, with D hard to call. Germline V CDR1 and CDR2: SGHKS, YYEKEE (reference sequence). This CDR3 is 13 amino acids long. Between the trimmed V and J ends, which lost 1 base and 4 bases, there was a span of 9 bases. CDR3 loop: CASSLTPSYEQYF. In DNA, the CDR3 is TGTGCCAGCAGCTTGACCCCCTCTTACGAGCAGTACTTC.

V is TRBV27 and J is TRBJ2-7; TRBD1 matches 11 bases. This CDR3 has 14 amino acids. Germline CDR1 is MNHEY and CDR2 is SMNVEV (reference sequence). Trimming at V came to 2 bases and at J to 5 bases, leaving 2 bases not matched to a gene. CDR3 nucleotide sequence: TGTGCCAGCAGTTTAGGGACAGGGGGGAACGAGCAGTACTTC. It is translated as CASSLGTGGNEQYF.

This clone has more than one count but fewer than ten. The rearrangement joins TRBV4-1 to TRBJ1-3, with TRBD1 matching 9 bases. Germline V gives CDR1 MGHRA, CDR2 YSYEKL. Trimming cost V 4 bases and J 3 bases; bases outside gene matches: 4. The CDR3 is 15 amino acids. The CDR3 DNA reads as TGCGCCAGCAGCCCTGGGACAGGGTATGGAAACACCATATATTTT. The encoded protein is CASSPGTGYGNTIYF.

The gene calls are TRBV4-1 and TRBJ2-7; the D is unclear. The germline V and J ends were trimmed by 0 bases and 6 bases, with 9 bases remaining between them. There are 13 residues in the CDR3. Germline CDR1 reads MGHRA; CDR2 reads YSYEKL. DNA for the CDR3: TGCGCCAGCAGCCAAGAGAGACTCCTCGAGCAGTACTTC. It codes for CASSQERLLEQYF.

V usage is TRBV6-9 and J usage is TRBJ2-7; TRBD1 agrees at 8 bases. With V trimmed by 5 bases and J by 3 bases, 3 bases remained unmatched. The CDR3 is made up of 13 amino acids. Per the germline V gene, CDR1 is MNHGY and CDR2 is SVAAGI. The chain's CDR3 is CASSLGQDYEQYF. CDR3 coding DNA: TGTGCCAGCAGTCTGGGACAGGACTACGAGCAGTACTTC.

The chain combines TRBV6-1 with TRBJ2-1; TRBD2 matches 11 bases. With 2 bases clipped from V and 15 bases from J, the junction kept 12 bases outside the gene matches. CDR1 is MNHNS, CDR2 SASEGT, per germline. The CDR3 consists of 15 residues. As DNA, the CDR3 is TGTGCCAGCAGTGAATCCGGTAGCGGGGGGGCCGAACCGTTCTTC. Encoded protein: CASSESGSGGAEPFF.

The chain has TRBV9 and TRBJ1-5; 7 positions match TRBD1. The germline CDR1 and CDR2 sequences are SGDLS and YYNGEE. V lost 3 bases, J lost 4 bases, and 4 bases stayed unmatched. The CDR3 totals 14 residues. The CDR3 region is CASSADRLNQPQHF. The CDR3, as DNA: TGTGCCAGCAGCGCGGACAGGTTGAATCAGCCCCAGCATTTT.